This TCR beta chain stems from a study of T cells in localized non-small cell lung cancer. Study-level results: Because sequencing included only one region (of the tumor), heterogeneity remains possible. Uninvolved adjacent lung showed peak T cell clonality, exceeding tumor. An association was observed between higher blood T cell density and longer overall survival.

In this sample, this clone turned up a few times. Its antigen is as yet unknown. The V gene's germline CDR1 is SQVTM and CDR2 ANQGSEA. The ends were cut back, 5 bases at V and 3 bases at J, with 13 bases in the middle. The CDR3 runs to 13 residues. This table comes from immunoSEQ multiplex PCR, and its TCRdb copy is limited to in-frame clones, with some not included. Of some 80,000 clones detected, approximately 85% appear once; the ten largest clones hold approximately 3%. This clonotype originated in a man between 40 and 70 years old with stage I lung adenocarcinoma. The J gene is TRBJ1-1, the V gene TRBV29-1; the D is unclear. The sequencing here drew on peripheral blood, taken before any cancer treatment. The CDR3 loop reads CSVQSALHTEAFF. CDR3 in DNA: TGCAGCGTTCAAAGTGCCCTTCACACTGAAGCTTTCTTT.